This TCR beta chain was identified in a study of PD-1 blockade in classical Hodgkin lymphoma. Profiled with immunoSEQ multiplex PCR; TCRdb holds only in-frame clones, not every one. The sample has 13,000 or so clones; roughly 80% are singletons. Trimming cost V 5 bases and J 7 bases, with 20 bases left between them. CDR3 length: 16 amino acids. Germline CDR1 and CDR2: SEHNR and FQNEAQ (reference sequence). Each patient relapsed following autologous stem cell transplantation, and prior brentuximab vedotin exposure differed. The material sequenced was peripheral blood mononuclear cells (PBMCs), taken at baseline. The chain links TRBV7-9 to TRBJ1-4; D remains ambiguous. This clonotype was sampled from a human donor with classical Hodgkin lymphoma. The CDR3 DNA reads TGTGCCAGCAGCCTACTAACAACCTCCGTCGGTGAAAAACTGTTTTTT. Translation gives CASSLLTTSVGEKLFF.